This is a list of T cell receptor beta chains from one sample in a study of memory B cells and T cells in multiple sclerosis. What these receptors recognize is not known. Measured with immunoSEQ multiplex PCR; TCRdb has only the in-frame clones, and not every one. This table holds about 46,000 clones, more than 65% found once. The sequenced sample consisted of PBMCs from blood kept in culture. These receptors all stem from a human donor with multiple sclerosis. The CDR3 runs from the conserved cysteine through the conserved F or W. A D gene is named only where the DNA matches it firmly. Only some rows state a clone size, as once, few, many or a class for expanded clones.

D: NA; V: TRBV4-2; J: TRBJ1-6; size: few; DNA: TGTGCCAGCAGCCTACGACAGGAGAATTCACCCCTCCACTTT; CDR3: CASSLRQENSPLHF
D: NA; V: TRBV6-5; J: TRBJ1-2; size: few; DNA: TGTGCCAGCAGAAACTCCGGGAGGGCTTATGGCTACACCTTC; CDR3: CASRNSGRAYGYTF
D: TRBD1; V: TRBV7-6; J: TRBJ2-5; size: NA; DNA: TGTGCCAGCCGAAGCCCGGGACAGGGGGCATCGGAGACCCAGTACTTC; CDR3: CASRSPGQGASETQYF
D: TRBD2; V: TRBV30; J: TRBJ2-5; size: NA; DNA: TGTGCCTGGACCCAACGGGGGCGGGGGGGACCACAAGAGACCCAGTACTTC; CDR3: CAWTQRGRGGPQETQYF
D: NA; V: TRBV4-3; J: TRBJ1-5; size: NA; DNA: TGCGCCAGCAGCCAAGAGGGGAAGTGGGACAATCAGCCCCAGCATTTT; CDR3: CASSQEGKWDNQPQHF
D: NA; V: TRBV28; J: TRBJ2-7; size: few; DNA: TGTGCCAGCAGTTATCGGAACCCCTACGAGCAGTACTTC; CDR3: CASSYRNPYEQYF
D: NA; V: TRBV5-8; J: TRBJ1-5; size: NA; DNA: TGTGCCAGCAGCTTGGGGGGCCCCAATCAGCCCCAGCATTTT; CDR3: CASSLGGPNQPQHF
D: NA; V: TRBV4-1; J: TRBJ2-3; size: NA; DNA: TGCGCCAGCAGCCAAGGGACGGTGGGAGCGCAGTATTTT; CDR3: CASSQGTVGAQYF
D: TRBD1; V: TRBV7-9; J: TRBJ1-2; size: NA; DNA: TGTGCCAGCAGCCTACAGGGGGCGCGTGGCTACACCTTC; CDR3: CASSLQGARGYTF
D: NA; V: TRBV12-5; J: TRBJ2-7; size: NA; DNA: TGTGCTAGTGGGCCCGGCGGGGCCTCCTACGAGCAGTACTTC; CDR3: CASGPGGASYEQYF
D: NA; V: TRBV6-1; J: TRBJ1-3; size: NA; DNA: TGTGCCACTGTACGACAGTGGGACACCATATATTTT; CDR3: CATVRQWDTIYF
D: TRBD2; V: TRBV4-3; J: TRBJ2-7; size: NA; DNA: TGCGCCAGCAGCCAAGAAACATTAAGGAGCGGCGGGGGGGCCTACGAGCAGTACTTC; CDR3: CASSQETLRSGGGAYEQYF
D: NA; V: TRBV7-9; J: TRBJ2-1; size: NA; DNA: TGTGCCAGCAGCTCCCGGGCTTCTTCCTACAATGAGCAGTTCTTC; CDR3: CASSSRASSYNEQFF